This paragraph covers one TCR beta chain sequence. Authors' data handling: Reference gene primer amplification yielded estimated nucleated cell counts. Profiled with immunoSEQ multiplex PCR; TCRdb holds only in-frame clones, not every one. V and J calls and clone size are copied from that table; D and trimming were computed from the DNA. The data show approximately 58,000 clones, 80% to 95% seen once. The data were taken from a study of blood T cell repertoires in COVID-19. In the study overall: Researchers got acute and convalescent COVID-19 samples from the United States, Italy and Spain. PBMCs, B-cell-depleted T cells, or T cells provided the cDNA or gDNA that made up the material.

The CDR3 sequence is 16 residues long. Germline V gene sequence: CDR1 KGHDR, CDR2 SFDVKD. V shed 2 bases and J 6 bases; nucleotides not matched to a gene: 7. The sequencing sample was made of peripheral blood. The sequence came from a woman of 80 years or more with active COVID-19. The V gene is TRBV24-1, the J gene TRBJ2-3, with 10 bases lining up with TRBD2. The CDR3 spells CATSDSKRGGDDTQYF. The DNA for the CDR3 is TGTGCCACCAGTGATTCGAAGCGGGGGGGCGACGATACGCAGTATTTT.